The present entry profiles one T cell receptor (beta chain) with its context. Per the authors' pipeline: From reference gene primer amplification, estimates of nucleated cell counts were derived. The table came from immunoSEQ multiplex PCR; TCRdb's copy has only in-frame clones and leaves some out. V, J and clone size derive from that table, while D and trimming were established from the DNA sequence. The profile covers roughly 100,000 clones, with over 75% appearing a single time and 6% to 6.5% taken by the ten largest. The data were obtained in a study of blood T cell repertoires in COVID-19. Looked up from germline, CDR1 is LGHNA and CDR2 is YNFKEQ. The CDR3 contains 15 residues. V shed 5 bases and J 0 bases; nucleotides not matched to a gene: 3.

The sequenced sample consisted of peripheral blood. This clonotype originated in a human donor in a cohort sampled during active COVID-19. This sequence joins TRBV4-2 and TRBJ2-2, with 7 bases aligning to TRBD1. The CDR3 sequence is CASSSDRANTGELFF. The CDR3 nucleotides are TGTGCCAGCAGCTCAGACAGGGCGAACACCGGGGAGCTGTTTTTT.